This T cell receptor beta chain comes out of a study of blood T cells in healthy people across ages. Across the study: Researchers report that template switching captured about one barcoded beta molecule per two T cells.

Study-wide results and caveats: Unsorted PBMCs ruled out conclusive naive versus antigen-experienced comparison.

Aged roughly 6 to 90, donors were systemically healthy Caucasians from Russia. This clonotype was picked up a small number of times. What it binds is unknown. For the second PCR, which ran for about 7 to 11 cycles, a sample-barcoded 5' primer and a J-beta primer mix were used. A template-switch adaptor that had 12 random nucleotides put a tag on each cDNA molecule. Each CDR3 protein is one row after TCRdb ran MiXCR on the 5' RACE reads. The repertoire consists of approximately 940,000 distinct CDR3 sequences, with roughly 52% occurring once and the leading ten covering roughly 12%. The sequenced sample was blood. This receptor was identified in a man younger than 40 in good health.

CDR3 in DNA: TGTGCCAGCAGTACCGGGACAGGGGTGAACGAGCAGTACTTC. It is translated as CASSTGTGVNEQYF. The chain carries TRBV13 and TRBJ2-7; 10 nucleotides agree with TRBD1. This CDR3 contains 14 residues. V shed 6 bases, J shed 5 bases, and the junction held 7 bases outside the gene matches. The germline V gene has CDR1 PRHDT and CDR2 FYEKMQ (reference sequence).